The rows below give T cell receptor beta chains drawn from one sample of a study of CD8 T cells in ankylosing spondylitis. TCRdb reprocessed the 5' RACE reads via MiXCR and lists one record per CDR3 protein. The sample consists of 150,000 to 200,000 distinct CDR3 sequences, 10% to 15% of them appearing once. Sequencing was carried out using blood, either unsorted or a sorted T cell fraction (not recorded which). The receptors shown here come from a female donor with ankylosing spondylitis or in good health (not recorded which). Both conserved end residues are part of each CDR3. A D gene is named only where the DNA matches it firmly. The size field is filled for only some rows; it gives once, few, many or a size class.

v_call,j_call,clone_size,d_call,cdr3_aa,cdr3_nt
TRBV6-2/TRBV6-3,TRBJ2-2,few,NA,CASSYSGLPPGELFF,TGTGCCAGCAGTTACTCGGGTCTACCGCCCGGGGAGCTGTTTTTT
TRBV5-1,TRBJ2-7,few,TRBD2,CASSIASGSYEQYF,TGCGCCAGCAGCATAGCTAGCGGCTCCTACGAGCAGTACTTC
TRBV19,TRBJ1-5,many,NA,CASSTQAGASQPQHF,TGTGCCAGTAGTACCCAGGCAGGGGCCAGTCAGCCCCAGCATTTT
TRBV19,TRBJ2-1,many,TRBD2,CASSITGGPYNEQFF,TGTGCCAGTAGTATAACGGGAGGACCCTACAATGAGCAGTTCTTC
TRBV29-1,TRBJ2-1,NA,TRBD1,CSAYPTGQGYNEQFF,TGCAGCGCATACCCTACCGGACAGGGATACAATGAGCAGTTCTTC
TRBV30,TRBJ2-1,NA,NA,CAWSVRVSYNEQFF,TGTGCCTGGAGTGTACGAGTCAGTTACAATGAGCAGTTCTTC
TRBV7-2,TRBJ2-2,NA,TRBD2,CASSWLAGNTGTGELFF,TGTGCCAGCAGCTGGCTAGCGGGAAATACTGGCACCGGGGAGCTGTTTTTT
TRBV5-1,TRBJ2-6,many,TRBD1,CASSKGQGVLPGANVLTF,TGCGCCAGCAGCAAGGGACAGGGGGTTCTTCCTGGGGCCAACGTCCTGACTTTC
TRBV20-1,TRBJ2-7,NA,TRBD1,CSATQTGGYEQYF,TGCAGTGCTACCCAAACAGGGGGCTACGAGCAGTACTTC
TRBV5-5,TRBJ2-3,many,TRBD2,CASSFFGEPGGSPDTQYF,TGTGCCAGCAGCTTCTTTGGGGAGCCGGGAGGTAGCCCAGATACGCAGTATTTT
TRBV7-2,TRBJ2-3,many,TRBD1,CASSSQGNGADTQYF,TGTGCCAGCAGCTCACAGGGGAATGGGGCAGATACGCAGTATTTT
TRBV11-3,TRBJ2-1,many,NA,CASRTGGAAYNEQFF,TGTGCCAGCAGGACGGGCGGGGCCGCCTACAATGAGCAGTTCTTC
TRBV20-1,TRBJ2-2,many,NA,CSASKGTGELFF,TGCAGTGCTAGTAAAGGGACCGGGGAGCTGTTTTTT
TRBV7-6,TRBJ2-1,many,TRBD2,CASSLGGSGRLYEQFF,TGTGCCAGCAGCTTAGGCGGGAGCGGGAGGCTCTATGAGCAGTTCTTC
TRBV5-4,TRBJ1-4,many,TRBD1,CASSLGQGKEKLFF,TGTGCCAGCAGCTTGGGACAGGGCAAGGAAAAACTGTTTTTT
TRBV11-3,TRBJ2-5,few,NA,CASSSQVEGETQYF,TGTGCCAGCAGCTCACAGGTGGAAGGTGAGACCCAGTACTTC
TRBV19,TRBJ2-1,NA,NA,CASSGWTDSYNEQFF,TGTGCCAGTAGTGGTTGGACGGACTCCTACAATGAGCAGTTCTTC
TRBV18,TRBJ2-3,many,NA,CASSPPGSDVPYF,TGTGCCAGCTCACCCCCTGGGAGCGACGTACCGTATTTT
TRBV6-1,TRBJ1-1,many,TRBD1,CASSHLRGSGITEAFF,TGTGCCAGCAGCCACCTCAGGGGGAGCGGTATCACTGAAGCTTTCTTT
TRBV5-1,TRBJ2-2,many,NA,CASSPDRTNTGELFF,TGCGCCAGCAGCCCCGACAGAACGAACACCGGGGAGCTGTTTTTT
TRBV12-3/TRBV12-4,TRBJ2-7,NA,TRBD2,CASMRGAGDYEQYF,TGTGCCAGCATGAGAGGAGCGGGGGACTACGAGCAGTACTTC
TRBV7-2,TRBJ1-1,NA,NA,CASSPRWGDTEAFF,TGTGCCAGCAGCCCACGTTGGGGCGACACTGAAGCTTTCTTT
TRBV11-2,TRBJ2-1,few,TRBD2,CASSLDRLAGAEQFF,TGTGCCAGCAGCTTAGATAGGCTAGCGGGAGCGGAGCAGTTCTTC
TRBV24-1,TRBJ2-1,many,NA,CATSDPLLQGRFNEQFF,TGTGCCACCAGTGACCCCCTGCTCCAGGGGAGGTTCAATGAGCAGTTCTTC
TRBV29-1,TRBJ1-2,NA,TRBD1,CSVGTGFNYGYTF,TGCAGCGTTGGGACAGGTTTTAACTATGGCTACACCTTC
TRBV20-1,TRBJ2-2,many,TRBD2,CGGRRAGVYTGELFF,TGCGGTGGTCGTCGGGCGGGAGTCTACACCGGGGAGCTGTTTTTT
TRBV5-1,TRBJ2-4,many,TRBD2,CASSLVGLAGVGAKNIQYF,TGCGCCAGCAGCTTGGTAGGACTAGCGGGAGTGGGAGCCAAAAACATTCAGTACTTC
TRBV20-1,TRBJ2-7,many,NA,CSAKGRIDYEQYF,TGCAGTGCCAAGGGACGGATCGACTACGAGCAGTACTTC
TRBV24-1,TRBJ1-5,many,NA,CATSEGVGHQPQHF,TGTGCCACCAGTGAGGGGGTTGGGCACCAGCCCCAGCATTTT
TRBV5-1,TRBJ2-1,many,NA,CASSAAASSYNEQFF,TGCGCCAGCAGCGCGGCCGCCAGCTCCTACAATGAGCAGTTCTTC
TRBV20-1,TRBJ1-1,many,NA,CSAGLGNLMNTEAFF,TGCAGTGCTGGACTCGGGAACCTAATGAACACTGAAGCTTTCTTT
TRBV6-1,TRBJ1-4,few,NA,CASRGRGTATNEKLFF,TGTGCCAGCAGGGGCCGTGGGACGGCAACTAATGAAAAACTGTTTTTT